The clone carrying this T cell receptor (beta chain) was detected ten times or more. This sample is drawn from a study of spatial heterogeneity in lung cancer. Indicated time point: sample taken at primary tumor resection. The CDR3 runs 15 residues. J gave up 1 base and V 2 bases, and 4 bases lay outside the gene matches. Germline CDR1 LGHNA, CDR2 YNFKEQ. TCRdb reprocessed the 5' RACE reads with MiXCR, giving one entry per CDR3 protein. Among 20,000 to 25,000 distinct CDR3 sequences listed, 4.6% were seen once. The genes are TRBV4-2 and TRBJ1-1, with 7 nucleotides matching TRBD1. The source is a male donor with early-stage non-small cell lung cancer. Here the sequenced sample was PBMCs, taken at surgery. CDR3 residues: CASSQRAGGNTEAFF. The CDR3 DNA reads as TGTGCCAGCAGCCAAAGGGCAGGGGGGAACACTGAAGCTTTCTTT.